The 14 T cell receptor beta chains below were found in one sample sequenced in a study of cytomegalovirus exposure and HLA in healthy donors. Vbeta (60) and Jbeta (13) primers were used in the PCR. Produced via immunoSEQ multiplex PCR; TCRdb's table is partial and in-frame only. The data contain some 170,000 clones, around 75% of them singletons. Material: PBMCs. The receptors stem from a woman in her 50s in good health and CMV-seropositive.

The chain uses TRBV11-1 and TRBJ1-1; tentatively, D is TRBD1 (6 bases). Germline CDR1 and CDR2: SGHAT and FQDESV (reference sequence). The CDR3 sequence is 16 residues long. Trimming removed 5 bases from V and 1 base from J, with 17 bases in between. The CDR3 coding sequence is TGTGCCAGCAGCCCTACTTTACAGGGTAGGAACACTGAAGCTTTCTTT. Amino acids: CASSPTLQGRNTEAFF.

With respect to this clone: A junction boundary mismatches the germline segment, possibly from a read error. This chain uses TRBV7-9 with TRBJ1-1; TRBD1 matches at 9 bases. Germline CDR1 SEHNR, CDR2 FQNEAQ (reference sequence). CDR3 length equals 13 residues. This CDR3 reads CSSSLNPGTGAFF. The CDR3 bases are TGTTCCAGCAGCCTGAACCCCGGGACAGGGGCTTTCTTT.

The chain has TRBV11-1 and TRBJ1-1, with 7 bases fitting TRBD1. Per germline, CDR1 SGHAT and CDR2 FQDESV (reference sequence). The CDR3 length is 17 residues. Trimming at V came to 5 bases and at J to 0 bases, leaving 12 bases not matched to a gene. CDR3 DNA: TGTGCCAGCAGCCACGGGACAGCTAACCCGATGAACACTGAAGCTTTCTTT. Protein product: CASSHGTANPMNTEAFF.

The chain uses TRBV5-4 and TRBJ2-2; TRBD2 aligns across 15 bases. The length of the CDR3 is 16 residues. V lost 4 bases to trimming and J lost 8 bases; unmatched junction nucleotides: 6. CDR1 and CDR2 (germline): SGHNT, YYREEE (reference sequence). In nucleotides, the CDR3 is TGTGCCAGCAGCCGGAGGACTAGCGGGGGGGCGGGGGAGCTGTTTTTT. As protein: CASSRRTSGGAGELFF.

This clone was detected once. This chain uses TRBV9 with TRBJ2-5, with D tentatively TRBD2 (6 bases). Trimming stripped 3 bases from V and 7 bases from J, with 13 bases between. This CDR3 has 13 residues. From germline, CDR1 is SGDLS and CDR2 YYNGEE. CDR3 DNA: TGTGCCAGCAGCGCCCCCCGGGGAGGGACCCAGTACTTC. Residues: CASSAPRGGTQYF.

V and J are TRBV7-6 and TRBJ1-2, with TRBD1 matching 9 bases. Germline CDR1 SGHVS, CDR2 FNYEAQ. J was trimmed by 8 bases and V by 5 bases; bases with no gene match: 6. The CDR3 consists of 13 residues. The CDR3 coding sequence is TGTGCCAGCAGCGCCGGGACAGGGTTCGGCTACACCTTC. Translating it yields CASSAGTGFGYTF.

The CDR3 DNA follows: TGCGCCAGCAGCTTGGGACTAGCGGAGCTAACAGATACGCAGTATTTT. Its protein product is CASSLGLAELTDTQYF. This chain uses TRBV5-1 with TRBJ2-3; the match to TRBD2 covers 9 bases. The V and J ends lost 0 bases and 3 bases, in that order; junction bases with no gene match: 5. Per the germline V gene, CDR1 is SGHRS and CDR2 is YFSETQ. The CDR3 spans 16 residues. The full variable domain, its missing parts supplied by reference TRBV5-1 and TRBJ2-3, is KAGVTQTPRYLIKTRGQQVTLSCSPISGHRSVSWYQQTPGQGLQFLFEYFSETQRNKGNFPGRFSGRQFSNSRSEMNVSTLELGDSALYLCASSLGLAELTDTQYFGPGTRLTVL.

The genes are TRBV4-1 and TRBJ2-3, with 10 bases lining up with TRBD2. This CDR3 has 17 residues. Germline V gives CDR1 MGHRA, CDR2 YSYEKL. Losses at the gene ends were 2 bases for V and 2 bases for J; bases not matched to a gene: 7. In nucleotides, the CDR3 is TGCGCCAGCAGCCAAACTCTAGCGGGGGTTTTCACAGATACGCAGTATTTT. Amino acids: CASSQTLAGVFTDTQYF.

The rearrangement uses TRBV6-1 and TRBJ1-2; possibly TRBD1 for D (6 bases). V lost 6 bases and J 4 bases, leaving 18 bases between the germline ends. The germline CDR1 and CDR2 sequences are MNHNS and SASEGT. This CDR3 has 15 amino acids. CDR3 amino acids: CASRALDSLLYGYTF. CDR3 nucleotide sequence: TGTGCCAGCAGGGCCCTGGACAGCCTCCTCTATGGCTACACCTTC.

V is TRBV9 and J is TRBJ2-3; 8 nucleotides line up with TRBD2. Trimming at V came to 4 bases and at J to 3 bases, leaving 10 bases not matched to a gene. Germline CDR1 and CDR2: SGDLS and YYNGEE. The CDR3 spans 16 residues. CDR3 loop: CASSPLAGLATDTQYF. As DNA, the CDR3 is TGTGCCAGCAGCCCGTTAGCGGGACTGGCTACAGATACGCAGTATTTT.

This chain uses TRBV27 with TRBJ1-2, with D tentatively TRBD1 (6 bases). Germline V gives CDR1 MNHEY, CDR2 SMNVEV (reference sequence). V shed 4 bases and J shed 2 bases, with 11 bases lying between them. The CDR3 loop spans 14 amino acids. Here the CDR3 DNA reads TGTGCCAGCAGTTATAAGGGGGGGAACTATGGCTACACCTTC. The encoded protein is CASSYKGGNYGYTF.

This clone occurred a few times. The rearrangement joins TRBV6-4 to TRBJ2-3, with TRBD2 matching 9 bases. The germline CDR1 and CDR2 sequences are MRHNA and SNTAGT. Trimming cost V 2 bases and J 0 bases; bases outside gene matches: 3. The CDR3 is made up of 16 amino acids. This CDR3 reads CASSDMAGGSTDTQYF. The CDR3 DNA reads TGTGCCAGCAGTGACATGGCGGGGGGGAGCACAGATACGCAGTATTTT.

This clone came up a few times. The V gene is TRBV12-5, the J gene TRBJ1-1; D remains unclear. CDR3 length: 13 amino acids. From germline, CDR1 is LGHNT and CDR2 FRNRAP. Trimming took off 7 bases at V and 4 bases at J, with 13 bases between the two ends. CDR3 in DNA: TGTGCTAGTGCCCAATTAGAGGGCACTGAAGCTTTCTTT. It translates to CASAQLEGTEAFF.

The rearrangement links TRBV5-6 to TRBJ1-1, with 9 bases identical to TRBD1. Germline loops: CDR1 SGHDT, CDR2 YYEEEE. The CDR3 covers 18 residues. The junction had 12 bases not matched to a gene; V was cut back by 3 bases and J by 0 bases. For the CDR3, the DNA is TGTGCCAGCAGCTCTCGGACAGGGGAGATTCTCATGAACACTGAAGCTTTCTTT. Amino acid sequence: CASSSRTGEILMNTEAFF.